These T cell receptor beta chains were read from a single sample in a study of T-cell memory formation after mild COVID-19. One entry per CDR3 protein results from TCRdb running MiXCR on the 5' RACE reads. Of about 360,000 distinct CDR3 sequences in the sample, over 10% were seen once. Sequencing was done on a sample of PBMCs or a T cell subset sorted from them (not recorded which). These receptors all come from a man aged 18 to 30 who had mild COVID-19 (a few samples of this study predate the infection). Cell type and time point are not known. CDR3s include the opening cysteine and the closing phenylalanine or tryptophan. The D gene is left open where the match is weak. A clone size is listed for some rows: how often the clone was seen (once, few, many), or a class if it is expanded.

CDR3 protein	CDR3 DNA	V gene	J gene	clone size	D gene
CARIDGTLKAGETQYF	TGTGCCAGGATCGACGGGACTCTAAAAGCTGGGGAGACCCAGTACTTC	TRBV7-4	TRBJ2-5	few	.
CASYWGAKGDTQYF	TGTGCCAGCTACTGGGGGGCGAAGGGGGATACGCAGTATTTT	TRBV12-3/TRBV12-4	TRBJ2-3	few	.
CASGPGDEQFF	TGTGCCAGCGGCCCTGGGGATGAGCAGTTCTTC	TRBV7-3	TRBJ2-1	many	.
CASSPRTGAGEAFF	TGTGCCAGCAGCCCCAGGACAGGGGCGGGTGAAGCTTTCTTT	TRBV7-9	TRBJ1-1	.	TRBD1
CASSLSRLETQYF	TGTGCCAGCAGCTTATCCCGGCTTGAGACCCAGTACTTC	TRBV7-2	TRBJ2-5	few	.
CASSSSGGVGTQYF	TGTGCCAGCAGCTCCAGCGGGGGGGTGGGTACGCAGTATTTT	TRBV11-2	TRBJ2-3	.	TRBD2
CASSPPLWDRVGLTGGYTF	TGTGCCAGCAGTCCGCCTCTTTGGGACAGGGTCGGGCTGACTGGCGGCTACACCTTC	TRBV7-8	TRBJ1-2	few	TRBD1
CAWSHTGGSTDTQYF	TGTGCCTGGAGTCACACAGGGGGAAGCACAGATACGCAGTATTTT	TRBV30	TRBJ2-3	.	TRBD1
CASSEGQGDTQYF	TGTGCCAGCAGTGAGGGACAGGGGGATACGCAGTATTTT	TRBV5-4	TRBJ2-3	.	TRBD1
CASSPRDGSNQPQHF	TGTGCCAGCTCACCACGGGACGGCAGCAATCAGCCCCAGCATTTT	TRBV18	TRBJ1-5	.	.
CASSWAREANTGELFF	TGCGCCAGCAGCTGGGCGAGGGAAGCCAACACCGGGGAGCTGTTTTTT	TRBV5-1	TRBJ2-2	.	.
CSVVGLASTDTQYF	TGCAGCGTTGTGGGTTTGGCTAGCACAGATACGCAGTATTTT	TRBV29-1	TRBJ2-3	few	.
CSAPNGNLQPQHF	TGCAGTGCTCCCAACGGGAACCTTCAGCCCCAGCATTTT	TRBV20-1	TRBJ1-5	few	.
CASSYTGPNVLTF	TGCGCCAGCAGCTACACCGGGCCTAACGTCCTGACTTTC	TRBV5-1	TRBJ2-6	few	.
CASSPPGQGLIETQYF	TGTGCCAGCAGCCCGCCGGGACAGGGGTTAATAGAGACCCAGTACTTC	TRBV5-4	TRBJ2-5	.	TRBD1
CASSPLRSGGAKNIQYF	TGTGCCAGCTCACCACTCCGGAGCGGGGGTGCCAAAAACATTCAGTACTTC	TRBV18	TRBJ2-4	few	TRBD2
CASSGTSTNEKLFF	TGCGCCAGCAGCGGGACAAGTACTAATGAAAAACTGTTTTTT	TRBV5-1	TRBJ1-4	few	.